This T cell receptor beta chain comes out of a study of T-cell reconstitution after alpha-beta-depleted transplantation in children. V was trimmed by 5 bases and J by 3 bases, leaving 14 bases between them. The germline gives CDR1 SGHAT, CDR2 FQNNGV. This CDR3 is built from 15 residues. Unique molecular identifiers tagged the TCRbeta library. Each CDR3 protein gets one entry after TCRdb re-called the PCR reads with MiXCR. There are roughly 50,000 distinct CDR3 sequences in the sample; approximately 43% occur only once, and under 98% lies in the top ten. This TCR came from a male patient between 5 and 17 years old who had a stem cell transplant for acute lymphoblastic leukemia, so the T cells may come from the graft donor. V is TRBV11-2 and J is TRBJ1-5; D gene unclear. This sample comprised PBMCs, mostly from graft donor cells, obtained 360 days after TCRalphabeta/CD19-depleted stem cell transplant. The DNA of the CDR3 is TGTGCCAGCAGCCCCGAGCCCGGAAACAATCAGCCCCAGCATTTT. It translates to CASSPEPGNNQPQHF.